The clone carrying this TCR beta chain was observed a handful of times. Its antigen is not identified. Each CDR3 protein is one row after TCRdb ran MiXCR on the 5' RACE reads. The repertoire holds 350,000 to 500,000 distinct CDR3 sequences, approximately 20% seen once, with roughly 8.4% in the top ten. The sample belongs to a study of T-cell memory formation after mild COVID-19. As for the study in general: The two donors had largely donor-specific TCR clusters.

Study conclusions and caveats: Researchers found some responding clones in pre-infection memory, a sign that cross-reactive memory joined.

The CDR3 loop spans 14 amino acids. Trimming left V 4 bases short and J 0 bases short, with 9 bases between. CDR1 is MGHDK and CDR2 is SYGVNS in the germline V gene. The chain has TRBV25-1 and TRBJ1-1; D gene uncertain. The receptor comes from an adult woman who had mild COVID-19 (a few samples of this study predate the infection). Cell type and time point are not known. Sequenced: PBMCs or a T cell subset sorted from them (not recorded which). CDR3 DNA: TGTGCCAGCAGTGCCCCCGGATTGAACACTGAAGCTTTCTTT. The encoded protein is CASSAPGLNTEAFF. Filled out from reference TRBV25-1 and TRBJ1-1, the complete variable domain reads EADIYQTPRYLVIGTGKKITLECSQTMGHDKMYWYQQDPGMELHLIHYSYGVNSTEKGDLSSESTVSRIRTEHFPLTLESARPSHTSQYLCASSAPGLNTEAFFGQGTRLTVV.